Listed below are T cell receptor beta chains from one sample, sequenced in a study of blood T cell repertoires in COVID-19. Produced via immunoSEQ multiplex PCR; TCRdb's table is partial and in-frame only. The profile shows more than 300,000 clones, 85% to 90% of them singletons. The specimen sequenced was peripheral blood. The receptors stem from a woman aged 45-65 years with COVID-19, enrolled during active disease. Both conserved end residues are part of each CDR3. D genes are given only for firm matches. Clone size is given for some rows only: seen once, a few or many times, or a class if the clone is expanded.

TRBJ1-1,TRBD1,TRBV5-1,.,TGCGCCAGCAGCTTGGAGGACAGGGGGCTTGACGCTTTCTTT,CASSLEDRGLDAFF
TRBJ1-1,.,TRBV30,.,TGTGCCTGGAAAGGGGCGCTAGATATCACTGAAGCTTTCTTT,CAWKGALDITEAFF
TRBJ1-6,TRBD1,TRBV4-3,few,TGCGCCAGCAGCCAAGTAGGGACAGGGGAATCACCCCTCCACTTT,CASSQVGTGESPLHF
TRBJ2-2,TRBD1,TRBV5-1,.,TGCGCCAGCGACCCGGGACAGTACACCGGGGAGCTGTTTTTT,CASDPGQYTGELFF
TRBJ2-3,.,TRBV7-2,.,TGTGCCAGCAGCCGTCAGGGGGGACCGGGCACAGATACGCAGTATTTT,CASSRQGGPGTDTQYF
TRBJ2-5,.,TRBV5-8,.,TGTGCCAGCAGCTTGGGGGCGGGGTCGGAGACCCAGTACTTC,CASSLGAGSETQYF
TRBJ1-2,.,TRBV20-1,.,TGCAGTGCTAGTGAGGGGGGGGCTAACTATGGCTACACCTTC,CSASEGGANYGYTF
TRBJ1-2,.,TRBV18,.,TGTGCCAGCTCACCGAGTGGGACTCCTCTTGACACCTTC,CASSPSGTPLDTF
TRBJ1-6,.,TRBV5-8,.,TGTGCCAGCAGCTACCGGGGAGGGTCAAATTCACCCCTCCACTTT,CASSYRGGSNSPLHF
TRBJ2-7,TRBD2,TRBV5-1,.,TGCGCCAGCAGCTTCACCGGGACTAGCGGGAGATTGGCCTACGAGCAGTACTTC,CASSFTGTSGRLAYEQYF
TRBJ2-7,.,TRBV30,many,TGTGCCTGGAATCAGGGTGTTTCCCACGAGCAGTACTTC,CAWNQGVSHEQYF
TRBJ2-1,.,TRBV10-1,.,TGCGCCAGCATGAAATCGCGGGAAGTCTACAATGAGCAGTTCTTC,CASMKSREVYNEQFF
TRBJ2-5,TRBD2,TRBV12-3/TRBV12-4,.,TGTGCCAGCAGCAAGGGACTAGGGGAGACCCAGTACTTC,CASSKGLGETQYF
TRBJ2-7,.,TRBV7-8,.,TGTGCCAGCAGCTTTGAACGGGCCTACGAGCAGTACTTC,CASSFERAYEQYF
TRBJ2-1,TRBD2,TRBV6-2/TRBV6-3,.,TGTGCCAGCAGTTCCCTAGCGGGAGTGCCCAATGAGCAGTTCTTC,CASSSLAGVPNEQFF
TRBJ1-5,.,TRBV4-2,.,TGTGCCAGCAGTCAGGCCAGGGATCAGCCCCAGCATTTT,CASSQARDQPQHF
TRBJ1-2,.,TRBV19,.,TGTGCCAGTAGTCCCTCAGGGACTAACTATGGCTACACCTTC,CASSPSGTNYGYTF
TRBJ2-5,TRBD1,TRBV25-1,.,TGTGCCAGCAGTGAATACTCGAGACAGGGCCAAGAGACCCAGTACTTC,CASSEYSRQGQETQYF
TRBJ1-2,TRBD1,TRBV29-1,.,TGCAGCGTCCTGCAGGGGGCTGGGGGCTACACCTTC,CSVLQGAGGYTF
TRBJ2-7,.,TRBV30,.,TGTGCCTGGAGCGGGATCTCCTACGAGCAGTACTTC,CAWSGISYEQYF
TRBJ1-1,.,TRBV5-6,.,TGTGCCAGCAGCTTGGTGCGGGGACGCACTGAAGCTTTCTTT,CASSLVRGRTEAFF
TRBJ1-2,.,TRBV18,.,TGTGCCAGCTCCCCGGGAGGTGGATCCTTTGGCTACACCTTC,CASSPGGGSFGYTF
TRBJ2-7,.,TRBV6-4,.,TGTGCCAGCAGTCCTCCCCGAGGGCCCAGCTCCTACGAGCAGTACTTC,CASSPPRGPSSYEQYF
TRBJ2-7,TRBD2,TRBV5-4,few,TGTGCCAGCAGCTCTCTTTTGCGCGGGAGGCCCTACGAGCAGTACTTC,CASSSLLRGRPYEQYF
TRBJ2-5,TRBD2,TRBV30,.,TGTGCCTGGATCCCTAGCGGGAGGGGGGAGACCCAGTACTTC,CAWIPSGRGETQYF
TRBJ1-3,.,TRBV7-6,.,TGTGCCAGCAGCTTAGACAGGTTCTCTGGAAACACCATATATTTT,CASSLDRFSGNTIYF
TRBJ2-1,.,TRBV7-9,.,TGTGCCAGCAGCTTACCCCAGGGGGGCTACAATGAGCAGTTCTTC,CASSLPQGGYNEQFF
TRBJ1-1,.,TRBV9,.,TGTGCCAGCAGCGTATCCGGGGGGCGCACTGAAGCTTTCTTT,CASSVSGGRTEAFF
TRBJ2-7,TRBD2,TRBV7-9,.,TGTGCCAGCAGCTCCACCCGCCCGGGAGCGGGGGCCCCTTACGAGCAGTACTTC,CASSSTRPGAGAPYEQYF
TRBJ1-1,.,TRBV7-2,.,TGTGCCAGCAGCTCCAGGGGCACTGAAGCTTTCTTT,CASSSRGTEAFF
TRBJ2-2,TRBD1,TRBV5-1,.,TGCGCCAGCAGCAGGGGACAGGCGAACACCGGGGAGCTGTTTTTT,CASSRGQANTGELFF
TRBJ1-5,.,TRBV24-1,.,TGTGCCACCAGTGTCGGGCAGGGCTACAATCAGCCCCAGCATTTT,CATSVGQGYNQPQHF
TRBJ2-3,.,TRBV19,.,TGTGCCAGTACCCCAAGTCGACTAGTTTACTCCCGTTCCCCAGATACGCAGTATTTT,CASTPSRLVYSRSPDTQYF
TRBJ2-5,TRBD1,TRBV7-7,.,TGTGCCAGCAGCTTAGCGAGTACAGGGGGTAGGGAGACCCAGTACTTC,CASSLASTGGRETQYF
TRBJ2-2,.,TRBV19,.,TGTGCCAGTAGTCTGCGGGGCGGGGAGCTGTTTTTT,CASSLRGGELFF
TRBJ2-1,.,TRBV3-1/TRBV3-2,.,TGTGCCAGCAGCCAAGAAGGGACTGACTCCTACAATGAGCAGTTCTTC,CASSQEGTDSYNEQFF
TRBJ2-7,TRBD1,TRBV27,.,TGTGCCAGCAGTTTGACAGGGGCAACTTACGAGCAGTACTTC,CASSLTGATYEQYF
TRBJ1-1,.,TRBV11-3,.,TGTGCCAGCAGCTCGCTGGGGTATGCCCGCGAGGGCACTGAAGCTTTCTTT,CASSSLGYAREGTEAFF
TRBJ1-2,.,TRBV6-5,.,TGTGCCAGCGCAAGGGGGAATGACTATGGCTACACCTTC,CASARGNDYGYTF
TRBJ1-2,TRBD1,TRBV4-1,.,TGCGCCAGCAGCCCTGGACAGGGGAATAACTATGGCTACACCTTC,CASSPGQGNNYGYTF
TRBJ2-1,TRBD1,TRBV6-5,once,TGTGCCAGCAGTTACGCCCTGACAGGGATTAATGAGCAGTTCTTC,CASSYALTGINEQFF
TRBJ1-1,.,TRBV7-3,.,TGTGCCAGCAGCCGGGACACATACACTGAAGCTTTCTTT,CASSRDTYTEAFF
TRBJ2-2,TRBD2,TRBV9,.,TGTGCCAGCAGCTTGGAGCGGGGATCCGGGGAGCTGTTTTTT,CASSLERGSGELFF
TRBJ2-3,.,TRBV10-1,.,TGCGCCAGCAGTGAGTCCGGTAGGAGCTTTCTCCCAGATACGCAGTATTTT,CASSESGRSFLPDTQYF
TRBJ2-3,TRBD1,TRBV5-6,.,TGTGCCAGCAGCGTAGGACAGGGAAGCACAGATACGCAGTATTTT,CASSVGQGSTDTQYF
TRBJ2-7,.,TRBV5-6,.,TGTGCCAGCAGCTTGTCAAGAGGGCGGCAGTACTTC,CASSLSRGRQYF
TRBJ2-1,TRBD1,TRBV18,.,TGTGCCAGCTCATCGGGACAGGGCAATGAGCAGTTCTTC,CASSSGQGNEQFF
TRBJ1-2,.,TRBV4-3,once,TGCGCCAGCAGCCAGGCCAGGATTGGTCATTGGGGCTACACCTTC,CASSQARIGHWGYTF
TRBJ2-7,TRBD1,TRBV27,.,TGTGCCACCGGCACCACCGGGACAGGGGACTACGAGCAGTACTTC,CATGTTGTGDYEQYF
TRBJ1-2,.,TRBV5-6,.,TGTGCCAGCAGCTGGGGCAGAAGTGGTCATGGCTACACCTTC,CASSWGRSGHGYTF
TRBJ1-1,.,TRBV7-9,.,TGTGCCAGCAGCCAAAACACTGAAGCTTTCTTT,CASSQNTEAFF
TRBJ1-2,.,TRBV5-1,.,TGCGCCAGCAGCGGGGACTCCGCTGGCTACACCTTC,CASSGDSAGYTF
TRBJ1-1,.,TRBV21-1,.,TGTGCCAGCAGCAAAGAAAATGGCAGGGAAGGGACTGAAGCTTTCTTT,CASSKENGREGTEAFF
TRBJ2-7,TRBD2,TRBV7-2,once,TGTGCCAGCAGCCTAAGGACTAGCGGGAGGTCCGGGGACGAGCAGTACTTC,CASSLRTSGRSGDEQYF
TRBJ2-7,.,TRBV7-2,.,TGTGCCAGCAGCTTAGTCCAGGCTAACTACGAGCAGTACTTC,CASSLVQANYEQYF
TRBJ1-2,.,TRBV3-1/TRBV3-2,once,TGTGCCAGCAGCCAATCGACAGGAACTAACTATGGCTACACCTTC,CASSQSTGTNYGYTF
TRBJ1-4,TRBD1,TRBV19,.,TGTGCCAGTACCGCGCATGTGGCAGGGGGCGAAAAACTGTTTTTT,CASTAHVAGGEKLFF
TRBJ2-3,TRBD2,TRBV11-2,.,TGTGCCAGCAGCGATACTAGCGGGGGGGGCACAGATACGCAGTATTTT,CASSDTSGGGTDTQYF
TRBJ2-1,.,TRBV27,.,TGTGCCAGCAGTCCGAGACATAACAATGAGCAGTTCTTC,CASSPRHNNEQFF
TRBJ2-7,TRBD1,TRBV5-6,.,TGTGCCAGCAGCTTAAAGGTAGGGACAGACTACGAGCAGTACTTC,CASSLKVGTDYEQYF